The 7 T cell receptor beta chains listed next were all sequenced from one sample in a study of cytotoxic CD8 clonotypes in ibrutinib-treated CLL. TCRdb's copy holds only in-frame clones and misses some; the assay was immunoSEQ multiplex PCR. The sample shows over 100,000 clones, roughly 88% of them seen only once. The sample in question was PBMCs, obtained after 24 months of ibrutinib treatment. The receptors derive from a human donor with chronic lymphocytic leukemia.

V usage is TRBV5-5 and J usage is TRBJ1-2; the D gene is possibly TRBD1 (5 bases). CDR1 is SGHKS and CDR2 is YYEKEE in the germline V gene (reference sequence). The CDR3 consists of 14 residues. Between the trimmed V and J ends, which lost 0 bases and 1 base, there was a span of 7 bases. Here the CDR3 DNA reads TGTGCCAGCAGCTTGGACAGGAGTAACTATGGCTACACCTTC. Its protein is CASSLDRSNYGYTF.

As DNA, the CDR3 is TGTGCCAGCAGTGCCCCCCAAGGCTACACCTTC. Protein product: CASSAPQGYTF. V gene TRBV28 combines with J gene TRBJ1-2; D unresolved. The CDR3 runs to 11 residues. Germline-derived CDR1 and CDR2 are MDHEN and SYDVKM. Trimming took 5 bases from V and 8 from J, leaving 9 bases between them.

The V gene is TRBV7-2, the J gene TRBJ2-3; D tentatively fits TRBD1 or TRBD2 (6 bases each). The CDR3 extends over 14 amino acids. V gave up 6 bases and J gave up 1 base, with 11 bases separating them. Germline CDR1 and CDR2: SGHTA and FQGNSA. The DNA of the CDR3 is TGTGCCAGCAGTAAGAGGGGGGGCACAGATACGCAGTATTTT. The encoded protein is CASSKRGGTDTQYF.

This CDR3 reads CASSKGAVGPPPKYF. CDR3 DNA sequence: TGTGCCAGCAGCAAAGGGGCAGTCGGGCCGCCACCCAAGTACTTC. V gene TRBV21-1 combines with J gene TRBJ2-5. TRBV21-1 is a pseudogene locus. This CDR3 contains 15 residues.

The chain combines TRBV6-5 with TRBJ1-1; D might be TRBD1 (5 bases). The germline V gene has CDR1 MNHEY and CDR2 SVGAGI. The ends were cut back, 4 bases at V and 3 bases at J, with 9 bases in the middle. This CDR3 comprises 13 residues. The CDR3 sequence is CASSWDGYTEAFF. Here the CDR3 DNA reads TGTGCCAGCAGTTGGGACGGCTACACTGAAGCTTTCTTT.

This clone was found once. CDR3 coding DNA: TGTGCCATCAGTGAGTCGGGGGGGGCCCATAATCAGCCCCAGCATTTT. It codes for CAISESGGAHNQPQHF. The chain combines TRBV10-3 with TRBJ1-5; a weak D match, TRBD1 (6 bases). The germline gives CDR1 ENHRY, CDR2 SYGVKD. Trimming shortened V by 0 bases and J by 4 bases, and 13 bases separated the two germline ends. CDR3 length: 16 amino acids.

The rearrangement uses TRBV7-8 and TRBJ1-5; D unresolved. Germline values: CDR1 SGHVS, CDR2 FQNEAQ. V was trimmed by 5 bases and J by 9 bases, leaving 14 bases between them. This CDR3 is 13 amino acids long. CDR3 DNA: TGTGCCAGCAGCCCTCACCAGGCCGCGCCCCAGCATTTT. Translated, it gives CASSPHQAAPQHF.